Given below is one T cell receptor beta chain in context. This clonotype came up a few times. Its cognate antigen has yet to be identified. Qualities for individual bases were not recorded, and no much larger clone is one base off. The donors were roughly 39 Caucasian individuals from Russia, aged roughly 6 to 100 years, who were systemically healthy. Each donor gave about 10 milliliters of peripheral blood, drawn into EDTA-treated Vacutainer tubes. Ficoll-Paque density-gradient centrifugation was used to isolate PBMCs, with at least 6.5 million per sample. Trizol reagent was used to extract total RNA from PBMCs, with at least 5.5 micrograms per sample. The percentages of naive CD45RAhigh/CD27high T cells were determined by flow cytometry on a PBMC aliquot from every donor. The receptor library was made with 5' RACE. The sequencer listed for this sample is Illumina HiSeq 2500. The second PCR ran for roughly 6 to 11 cycles and used a J-beta primer mix along with a sample-barcoded 5' primer. A template-switch 5' adaptor carrying 12 random nucleotides introduced a unique molecular identifier onto each TCR beta cDNA molecule. Each sample yielded at least 2.5 million CDR3-containing paired-end reads. The Mint cDNA synthesis kit, primed by a TRBC-specific oligonucleotide, was used to synthesize first-strand cDNA from all RNA. After uracil-DNA glycosylase treatment, a first 18-cycle PCR used universal primers M1SS and BC2_uni_R on all cDNA. The authors' analysis ran thus. For normalization, 1 million high-quality reads, each with a distinct molecular identifier, were randomly selected from each sample. Instead of being binned into consensus sequences, reads with shared molecular identifiers were discarded. MiTCR, set to a Q25 quality threshold and the strictest error-elimination algorithm, was used for CDR3 identification, clonotype clustering and error correction. A nonparametric unseen species model with Euler transformation was used to estimate a lower bound on total TCR beta diversity. TCRdb reanalyzed the raw reads on its own, using fastp at Q25 for trimming and MiXCR for clone calling, and kept in-frame beta chains. Under each unique CDR3 protein, matching rows form one entry showing the most common genes and DNA. TCRdb's processing, not the authors' own work, is the source of the V and J calls. For this sample there are about 570,000 distinct CDR3 sequences; roughly 29% appear just once. The ten largest clones add up to about 18% of the sample.

The germline V gene encodes CDR1 LGHNA and CDR2 YSLEER. From V the trimming removes 4 bases and from J it removes 9 bases, while the gene matches leave 16 bases of the junction unaccounted for. Taken from cysteine to phenylalanine, the CDR3 has 17 residues. The retained sequence is limited to the CDR3, 51 bases, with the frame set at the first base. This sample was taken from a study of blood T cells in healthy people across ages (dated by TCRdb to about 2015). Notes on the research overall: In model experiments, roughly one uniquely barcoded TCR beta cDNA molecule per two T cells was captured by template switching. The study measured age-related changes in TCR beta repertoire diversity using deep sequencing normalized with unique cDNA molecular identifiers. Four age groups were formed from the donors: young (average approximately 15 years), middle-aged (just under 40), aged (62) and long-lived (roughly 81). Donors of different ages were randomly distributed across sequencing lanes to avoid experimental bias. Two additional independent replicas of 1 million unique cDNA reads from the same blood draw were analyzed for two donors (one aged 18 to 29 and one aged 80 or older).

What the authors observed across the whole study: Compared with the aged group, more naive CD4+ T cells, fewer expanded clones and increased TCR diversity were shown by the long-lived group, suggesting age selection. The percentage of naive T cells measured by flow cytometry correlated strongly with observed TCR beta diversity. As age increased, observed TCR beta diversity per million T cells dropped in a roughly linear way, and a significant reduction was already evident by age around 41. Because the CMV infection status of the donors was unknown, age-related changes in expanded clonotypes may potentially have been confounded. Estimates of total diversity based on one million sequenced T cells were considered lower bounds and underestimates. Bulk unsorted PBMC profiling prevented conclusive comparison of naive and antigen-experienced compartments.

The chain employs TRBV4-3 and TRBJ2-3, with 10 bases in between that match TRBD2. The source is a woman aged 70-85 years in good health. The sequenced sample consisted of blood. The nucleotides read TGCGCCAGCAGCCGTTCGGCGCGAGCGGGGGGGCCTGGAACGCAGTATTTT. It translates to CASSRSARAGGPGTQYF.